The 20 T cell receptor beta chains listed next were all sequenced from one sample in a study of OX40 agonist ivuxolimab in advanced cancers. Profiling relied on immunoSEQ multiplex PCR, and the TCRdb table lists in-frame clones only, not all of them. The sample lists about 60,000 clones; around 90% were seen once. The material was CD4+ or CD8+ T cells sorted from blood, obtained in a trial of the OX40 agonist ivuxolimab. These TCRs come from an adult with an advanced solid tumor such as melanoma, head and neck, liver or kidney cancer.

The gene calls are TRBV27 and TRBJ1-1; D possibly corresponds to TRBD1 (5 bases). V shed 6 bases and J shed 6 bases, with 11 bases lying between them. CDR3 length: 12 amino acids. CDR1 is MNHEY, CDR2 SMNVEV, per germline (reference sequence). For the CDR3, the DNA is TGTGCCAGCAGGGGCCAGGGCCCTGAAGCTTTCTTT. This sequence encodes CASRGQGPEAFF.

The V call is TRBV12-5, the J call TRBJ2-7; unclear D gene. The V end was cut by 0 bases, the J end by 3 bases, with 18 bases between. Germline CDR1 and CDR2: LGHNT and FRNRAP. The CDR3 is 17 residues long. CDR3 sequence: CASGLVAVTSVLYEQYV. The CDR3 DNA is TGTGCTAGTGGTTTGGTAGCCGTGACGTCCGTACTCTACGAGCAGTACGTC.

In its sample, this clone was seen a few times. The gene calls are TRBV5-1 and TRBJ2-1; D perhaps matches TRBD2 (5 bases). V was cut by 4 bases and J by 11 bases, with 13 bases left in between. The CDR3 runs to 12 residues. CDR1 and CDR2 from the germline V gene are SGHRS and YFSETQ. CDR3: CASSIKLGQQFF. The DNA of the CDR3 is TGCGCCAGCAGCATAAAACTAGGACAGCAGTTCTTC.

The chain recombines TRBV7-2 with TRBJ2-7; D possibly corresponds to TRBD1 (6 bases). V shed 4 bases and J shed 3 bases, with 10 bases lying between them. The CDR3 contains 13 residues. Germline V gives CDR1 SGHTA, CDR2 FQGNSA. CDR3 residues: CASSSEGGYEQYF. As DNA, the CDR3 is TGTGCCAGCAGCTCAGAAGGGGGCTACGAGCAGTACTTC.

The chain recombines TRBV7-6 with TRBJ2-5; maybe TRBD2 (5 bases). Germline CDR1 reads SGHVS; CDR2 reads FNYEAQ. V was pared by 5 bases and J by 4 bases, with 11 bases between. The CDR3 extends over 13 amino acids. The CDR3 loop reads CASSELVRETQYF. As DNA, the CDR3 is TGTGCCAGCAGCGAACTAGTTCGAGAGACCCAGTACTTC.

The chain links TRBV27 to TRBJ2-3, with 8 bases identical to TRBD2. This CDR3 is built from 15 residues. With V trimmed by 6 bases and J by 0 bases, 5 bases remained unmatched. Germline V gene data show CDR1 as MNHEY and CDR2 as SMNVEV (reference sequence). The CDR3 spells CASSLQRGSTDTQYF. The CDR3, as DNA: TGTGCCAGCAGCCTACAGCGGGGGAGCACAGATACGCAGTATTTT.

This rearrangement joins TRBV19 to TRBJ1-3; D unresolved. Trimming shortened V by 2 bases and J by 0 bases, and 8 bases separated the two germline ends. CDR3 length: 15 amino acids. Germline lookup yields CDR1 LNHDA and CDR2 SQIVND (reference sequence). This chain's CDR3 is CASSIYPASGNTIYF. In DNA, the CDR3 is TGTGCCAGTAGTATATACCCGGCCTCTGGAAACACCATATATTTT. The full variable domain, its missing parts supplied by reference TRBV19 and TRBJ1-3, is DGGITQSPKYLFRKEGQNVTLSCEQNLNHDAMYWYRQDPGQGLRLIYYSQIVNDFQKGDIAEGYSVSREKKESFPLTVTSAQKNPTAFYLCASSIYPASGNTIYFGEGSWLTVV.

The rearrangement joins TRBV5-1 to TRBJ1-1, with a possible D match to TRBD1 (6 bases). Trimming removed 0 bases at V and 0 bases at J, with 15 bases between. The germline V gene has CDR1 SGHRS and CDR2 YFSETQ. There are 17 residues in the CDR3. DNA of the CDR3: TGCGCCAGCAGCTTGGTCGGAGGGGGGACAATGAACACTGAAGCTTTCTTT. It is translated as CASSLVGGGTMNTEAFF.

The chain joins TRBV29-1 to TRBJ2-1, with 7 positions matching TRBD2. The CDR3 covers 11 residues. Germline V lookup: CDR1 SQVTM, CDR2 ANQGSEA. J lost 12 bases, V lost 3 bases, and 5 bases had no gene match. CDR3 protein: CSVESGGVQFF. CDR3 bases: TGCAGCGTTGAGTCGGGGGGTGTGCAGTTCTTC.

The V gene is TRBV27, the J gene TRBJ1-4; D perhaps matches TRBD1 (5 bases). This CDR3 region has 14 residues. The germline V and J ends were trimmed by 6 bases and 1 base, with 9 bases remaining between them. Germline values: CDR1 MNHEY, CDR2 SMNVEV (reference sequence). CDR3 amino acids: CASSATGTNEKLFF. The CDR3 coding sequence is TGTGCCAGCAGCGCTACAGGAACTAATGAAAAACTGTTTTTT.

The J gene is TRBJ2-7, the V gene TRBV28; D is unresolved. The V and J ends lost 2 bases and 0 bases respectively, with 8 bases between them. CDR3 size: 14 residues. The germline CDR1 and CDR2 sequences are MDHEN and SYDVKM. The CDR3 is CASSLGLNSYEQYV. CDR3 in DNA: TGTGCCAGCAGTTTAGGCTTGAACTCCTACGAGCAGTACGTC.

The rearrangement links TRBV9 to TRBJ2-1; 8 nucleotides agree with TRBD2. The V gene's germline CDR1 is SGDLS and CDR2 YYNGEE. The CDR3 totals 14 residues. The J segment lost 6 bases and the V segment lost 4 bases, leaving 6 bases of the junction unmatched. The CDR3 coding sequence is TGTGCCAGCAGCCCGCCTGCGGGGGGCAATGAGCAGTTCTTC. Its protein product is CASSPPAGGNEQFF.

This sequence joins TRBV27 and TRBJ2-1; 11 bases line up with TRBD2. Per germline, CDR1 MNHEY and CDR2 SMNVEV (reference sequence). V lost 10 bases, J lost 7 bases, and 9 bases stayed unmatched. This CDR3 spans 14 amino acids. CDR3 amino acids: CATRGGTSGNEQFF. Here the CDR3 DNA reads TGTGCCACCCGAGGGGGGACTAGCGGAAATGAGCAGTTCTTC.

This chain uses TRBV7-9 with TRBJ2-7; 7 bases agree with TRBD1. The V and J ends lost 0 bases and 3 bases, in that order; junction bases with no gene match: 5. Germline CDR1 and CDR2: SEHNR and FQNEAQ (reference sequence). This CDR3 region has 15 residues. CDR3 coding DNA: TGTGCCAGCAGCTTAGCGACAGGGAGTTACTACGAGCAGTACTTC. Translating gives CASSLATGSYYEQYF.

The V gene is TRBV4-1, the J gene TRBJ2-7, with D possibly matching TRBD1 (6 bases). Between the trimmed V and J ends, which lost 4 bases and 2 bases, there was a span of 15 bases. CDR3 size: 15 residues. The V gene's germline CDR1 is MGHRA and CDR2 YSYEKL. CDR3 amino acids: CASSPRQGPAYEQYV. The CDR3 bases are TGCGCCAGCAGCCCCAGGCAGGGGCCAGCCTACGAGCAGTACGTC.

V and J are TRBV6-4 and TRBJ2-7; either TRBD1 or TRBD2 may supply D (5 bases each). The germline gives CDR1 MRHNA, CDR2 SNTAGT. The CDR3 runs to 12 residues. Trimming pared 7 bases from V and 9 bases from J, leaving 16 bases between. The CDR3 DNA reads TGTGCCAGCAACCGGGTGGGGGTTGCGCAGTACTTC. This gives the protein CASNRVGVAQYF.

This chain uses TRBV5-6 with TRBJ2-7; D may be TRBD1 or TRBD2 (5 bases each). V was cut by 2 bases and J by 1 base, with 10 bases left in between. CDR3 length: 14 residues. Germline-derived CDR1 and CDR2 are SGHDT and YYEEEE. The CDR3 nucleotides are TGTGCCAGCAGCTTTGGGACGCATTCCTACGAGCAGTACGTC. This sequence encodes CASSFGTHSYEQYV.

Judged by abundance, this clone is medium-sized. This specimen includes other DNA sequences encoding the same CDR3. This chain uses TRBV12-5 with TRBJ2-1; either TRBD1 or TRBD2 may supply D (5 bases each). There are 14 residues in the CDR3. The ends were cut back, 2 bases at V and 1 base at J, with 6 bases in the middle. The germline V gene encodes CDR1 LGHNT and CDR2 FRNRAP. The DNA of the CDR3 is TGTGCTAGTGGTTTGTGGGGGTCCTACAATGAGCAGTTCTTC. Its translation is CASGLWGSYNEQFF.

CDR3 sequence: CASRRGSEQYF. CDR3 in DNA: TGTGCCAGCAGGAGGGGTAGCGAGCAGTACTTC. The chain couples TRBV27 to TRBJ2-7, with D possibly called TRBD1 or TRBD2 (5 bases each). V was cut by 6 bases and J by 6 bases, with 9 bases left in between. The CDR3 is made up of 11 amino acids. Germline V gene sequence: CDR1 MNHEY, CDR2 SMNVEV (reference sequence).

The chain joins TRBV21-1 to TRBJ2-3; TRBD2, as called in the table, went unchecked against the DNA. TRBV21-1 is reported as a pseudogene. The CDR3 length is 16 residues. CDR3 in amino acids: CASSRKGKRGTDTQYF. CDR3 in DNA: TGTGCCAGCAGCAGAAAAGGGAAGCGGGGCACAGATACGCAGTATTTT.